This is a list of T cell receptor beta chains from one sample in a study of PD-1 blockade in mismatch repair-deficient tumors. The table came from immunoSEQ multiplex PCR; TCRdb's copy has only in-frame clones and leaves some out. The table records roughly 17,000 clones, nearly 85% of them present only once. The sequenced sample was PBMCs, obtained less than 25 weeks after starting pembrolizumab. The receptors originated from an adult with mismatch repair-deficient cancer. Each CDR3 is given with its conserved first and last residue. The D gene is left open where the match is weak. Part of the rows lack a size; the others show once, few, many or a class for expanded clones.

cdr3_length,clone_size,j_call,d_call,v_call,cdr3_nt,cdr3_aa
13,-,TRBJ2-3,TRBD2,TRBV6-5,TGTGCCAGCAGGGGTAGCGGGAGAGATACGCAGTATTTT,CASRGSGRDTQYF
15,-,TRBJ2-7,TRBD2,TRBV5-4,TGTGCCAGCACTGAACTGGGAGGGCCGGGCTACGAGCAGTACTTC,CASTELGGPGYEQYF
15,few,TRBJ2-7,TRBD1,TRBV4-1,TGCGCCAGCAGCCGAGGGACAGGGGGCGTCAACGAGCAGTACTTC,CASSRGTGGVNEQYF
12,-,TRBJ1-1,-,TRBV28,TGTGCCGTTGGAGGGCAGTACACTGAAGCTTTCTTT,CAVGGQYTEAFF
13,-,TRBJ1-1,-,TRBV7-9,TGTGCCAGCAGCCCTACAGGGAACACTGAAGCTTTCTTT,CASSPTGNTEAFF
17,-,TRBJ2-1,TRBD2,TRBV9,TGTGCCAGCAGCGTATCAGGCCCTAGCGGGAGCGCGTCTGAGCAGTTCTTC,CASSVSGPSGSASEQFF
16,-,TRBJ2-3,TRBD2,TRBV5-1,TGCGCCAGCAGCTTGGAAGTAGCGGGAAGGGCAGATACGCAGTATTTT,CASSLEVAGRADTQYF
14,-,TRBJ2-1,-,TRBV19,TGTGCCAGTAGTACAGGACTACCCTGGAATGAGCAGTTCTTC,CASSTGLPWNEQFF
11,few,TRBJ2-7,-,TRBV30,TGTGCCTGGTCGACTGTATACGAGCAGTACTTC,CAWSTVYEQYF
14,-,TRBJ1-1,-,TRBV6-5,TGTGCCAGCAGTTACGTGGCGGGGAACACTGAAGCTTTCTTT,CASSYVAGNTEAFF
13,-,TRBJ2-3,-,TRBV6-4,TGTGCCAGCAGTGACGGGGGCGGAGATACGCAGTATTTT,CASSDGGGDTQYF
14,-,TRBJ2-1,-,TRBV28,TGTGCCAGCAGCAAGGGACTGAAAATCAATGAGCAGTTCTTC,CASSKGLKINEQFF
15,few,TRBJ2-7,TRBD2,TRBV6-1,TGTGCCAGCAGTGAAGCGACTAGCGCCTCCTACGAGCAGTACTTC,CASSEATSASYEQYF
11,few,TRBJ2-7,-,TRBV27,TGTGCCAGCAGTGCTCCGGGCGAGCAGTACTTC,CASSAPGEQYF
17,-,TRBJ2-6,-,TRBV5-8,TGTGCCAGCAGCCCTAGTTGGCCCGGTGCGGGGGCCAACGTCCTGACTTTC,CASSPSWPGAGANVLTF
15,-,TRBJ2-1,TRBD2,TRBV4-1,TGCGCCAGCAGCCATCCGGGACTAGCGATTAATGAGCAGTTCTTC,CASSHPGLAINEQFF
13,-,TRBJ2-3,-,TRBV10-1,TGCGCCAGCAGTCCACTAGTGGGAGATACGCAGTATTTT,CASSPLVGDTQYF
13,-,TRBJ1-1,-,TRBV6-4,TGTGCCAGCAGTCCGAGAAAAGGGAGGAAAGCTTTCTTT,CASSPRKGRKAFF
15,-,TRBJ2-1,TRBD2,TRBV5-1,TGCGCCAGCAGCTTGGTGCTAGCGGAGCACAATGAGCAGTTCTTC,CASSLVLAEHNEQFF
17,-,TRBJ2-2,-,TRBV5-1,TGCGCCAGCAGCCCCCTCCCTGTAACGGTCGCTTTCGGGGAGCTGTTTTTT,CASSPLPVTVAFGELFF
16,-,TRBJ2-6,-,TRBV7-3,TGTGCCAGCAGCTCGCCGGAGAGCTCTGGGGCCAACGTCCTGACTTTC,CASSSPESSGANVLTF
16,-,TRBJ2-3,TRBD2,TRBV5-4,TGTGCCAGCTCCCTACGTAGCGGGCTGACCACAGATACGCAGTATTTT,CASSLRSGLTTDTQYF
13,-,TRBJ1-5,TRBD1,TRBV30,TGTGCCTGGAGCGGACAGGCTGGTCAGCCCCAGCATTTT,CAWSGQAGQPQHF
14,few,TRBJ2-7,-,TRBV11-2,TGTGCCAGCAGCTTCGAGACTAGCTCCTACGAGCAGTACTTC,CASSFETSSYEQYF
17,once,TRBJ2-2,TRBD1,TRBV14,TGTGCCAGCAGCCAAGTCCCGGGACAGGGGAAAACCGGGGAGCTGTTTTTT,CASSQVPGQGKTGELFF
14,-,TRBJ1-5,TRBD1,TRBV18,TGTGCCAGCTCTTTCGGACAGGGCGATCAGCCCCAGCATTTT,CASSFGQGDQPQHF
13,-,TRBJ1-1,TRBD1,TRBV2,TGTGCCAGCAAAAGACAGGGTTACACTGAAGCTTTCTTT,CASKRQGYTEAFF
17,-,TRBJ2-1,TRBD2,TRBV9,TGTGCCAGCAGCCAGATGCAAGGGACTAGCGGGAGTAATGAGCAGTTCTTC,CASSQMQGTSGSNEQFF
15,few,TRBJ2-7,TRBD2,TRBV27,TGTGCCAGCAGAGGACTAGCGGGAGTGACCTACGAGCAGTACTTC,CASRGLAGVTYEQYF
16,-,TRBJ2-1,-,TRBV7-2,TGTGCCAGCAGCTTCGCCGGGACTTCTAACTACAATGAGCAGTTCTTC,CASSFAGTSNYNEQFF
13,few,TRBJ2-7,-,TRBV9,TGTGCCAGCAGTGGAACGGGACAATACGAGCAGTACTTC,CASSGTGQYEQYF
15,few,TRBJ2-7,-,TRBV6-5,TGTGCCAGCAATACGCGGGGCAGAGGAGATTACGAGCAGTACTTC,CASNTRGRGDYEQYF
16,-,TRBJ2-1,-,TRBV28,TGTGCCAGCAGTTCTACCCGATGGTACTCCTACAATGAGCAGTTCTTC,CASSSTRWYSYNEQFF
14,-,TRBJ1-2,-,TRBV27,TGTGCCAGCAGCTCACTCTTACCGCCATATGGCTACACCTTC,CASSSLLPPYGYTF
17,-,TRBJ1-5,TRBD1,TRBV27,TGTGCCAGCAGTTTACTACCCGGGACAGGGGGCACTCAGCCCCAGCATTTT,CASSLLPGTGGTQPQHF
19,-,TRBJ2-7,TRBD2,TRBV4-1,TGCGCCAGCAGCCAAGAGTATTCCGGGACTAGCGGGAGTATCCGGGAGCAGTACTTC,CASSQEYSGTSGSIREQYF
15,-,TRBJ2-7,TRBD2,TRBV27,TGTGCCAGCAGTTTAGCGGGAGGCCTCCCCTACGAGCAGTACTTC,CASSLAGGLPYEQYF
15,-,TRBJ1-5,-,TRBV18,TGTGCCAGCTCATCCATCAGACAGCTGGATCAGCCCCAGCATTTT,CASSSIRQLDQPQHF
16,-,TRBJ2-7,TRBD2,TRBV9,TGTGCCAGCGGTAGCGGGAGGGGTCCCAAATCGGACGAGCAGTACTTC,CASGSGRGPKSDEQYF
14,-,TRBJ2-3,-,TRBV5-1,TGCGCCAGTTACGCAGGGGCGAGCACAGATACGCAGTATTTT,CASYAGASTDTQYF
13,few,TRBJ2-7,TRBD2,TRBV11-2,TGTGCCAGCAGAGAACTAGCGGGATGGGAGCAGTACTTC,CASRELAGWEQYF
15,-,TRBJ2-2,-,TRBV18,TGTGCCAGCTCACCTCGCAGGGATGACACCGGGGAGCTGTTTTTT,CASSPRRDDTGELFF
11,-,TRBJ2-3,-,TRBV7-8,TGTGCCAGCAGCTCTACCTATACGCAGTATTTT,CASSSTYTQYF
15,-,TRBJ2-1,-,TRBV6-1,TGTGCCAGCAGGATAACAGTGAGCTCCTACAATGAGCAGTTCTTC,CASRITVSSYNEQFF
14,-,TRBJ1-5,TRBD1,TRBV19,TGTGCCAGTAGTATCTGGACAGGGGACCAGCCCCAGCATTTT,CASSIWTGDQPQHF
15,-,TRBJ1-2,TRBD1,TRBV27,TGTGCCAGCAGTTACTCCCGGGACAGCTTGTATGGCTACACCTTC,CASSYSRDSLYGYTF
14,-,TRBJ2-7,TRBD2,TRBV28,TGTGCCAGCAGTACCCCGGGACTAGGTGACGAGCAGTACTTC,CASSTPGLGDEQYF